Presented here are 9 T cell receptor beta chains from one specimen sequenced in a study of prognosis after radiotherapy for stage I lung cancer (dated by TCRdb to the early 2020s). The instrument was an Illumina HiSeq 3000. The TCR beta CDR3 region was amplified from genomic DNA by two rounds of multiplex PCR. The first PCR round used primers specific to each TRBV and TRBJ gene, with sequences filed in Chinese patent CN105087789A. Starting from the raw public reads, TCRdb applied fastp trimming at Q25, assembled clones with MiXCR and retained in-frame beta chains. Every distinct CDR3 protein forms one entry, paired with its most common genes and DNA. The sample table shows about 22,000 distinct CDR3 sequences, and around 40% are seen once. The top ten clones comprise roughly 21% of the sample. This material consisted of PBMCs, taken before or after stereotactic body radiation therapy (not recorded which). The receptors stem from a donor over 45 with non-small cell lung cancer.

This sequence joins TRBV11-3 and TRBJ2-3; D call uncertain. This CDR3 is 15 amino acids long. Trimming took 2 bases from V and 5 from J, leaving 14 bases between them. The germline V gene encodes CDR1 SGHNT and CDR2 YENEEA. The CDR3 spells CASSLMWGPEDTQYF. Written as DNA, the CDR3 is TGTGCCAGCAGCTTAATGTGGGGTCCCGAAGATACGCAGTATTTT.

This clonotype was detected many times. The J gene is TRBJ1-1, the V gene TRBV12-3 or TRBV12-4; no definite D call. The V end lost 2 bases, the J end lost 6 bases, and 16 bases lay between the germline ends. The CDR3 is 15 residues long. The CDR3, as DNA: TGTGCCAGCAGTTTAAAGGGTTGGGTCTCCGCTGAAGCTTTCTTT. Translated, it gives CASSLKGWVSAEAFF.

Details on this clonotype: The junction departs from germline at one end; a sequencing error may be responsible. The rearrangement joins TRBV6-2 or TRBV6-3 to TRBJ2-7, with a weak D call TRBD1 (6 bases). The CDR3 is 15 residues long. The germline V gene has CDR1 MNHEY and CDR2 SVGEGT. For the CDR3, the DNA is TGTGCCAGCAGTGGGGGACATGACCCCTCCTACGATCAGTACTTC. Amino acid sequence: CASSGGHDPSYDQYF.

A word on this clonotype: The conserved closing phenylalanine or tryptophan is absent in this CDR3, likely reflecting a read error. The chain combines TRBV7-9 with TRBJ1-2; 7 bases align to TRBD1. The germline gives CDR1 SEHNR, CDR2 FQNEAQ (reference sequence). Trimming removed 5 bases from V and 6 bases from J; junction bases left unmatched: 15. CDR3 length equals 16 residues. The CDR3 region is CASSIGTVSLGNGYTL. CDR3 in DNA: TGTGCCAGCAGCATCGGGACAGTGTCCCTGGGGAATGGCTACACCTTA.

The V gene is TRBV29-1, the J gene TRBJ2-2; D may be TRBD1 (5 bases). V shed 5 bases and J shed 0 bases, with 19 bases lying between them. This CDR3 has 17 amino acids. Germline V gives CDR1 SQVTM, CDR2 ANQGSEA. This CDR3 is CSVKVTVSTPNTGELFF. DNA of the CDR3: TGCAGCGTTAAAGTGACAGTAAGCACCCCGAACACCGGGGAGCTGTTTTTT.

This clonotype was seen a few times. Just one base apart from a much larger clone, this may be a read error. CDR3 DNA: TGCAGCGCCGCCGGATGGAGCACAGATACGCAGTATTTT. Protein sequence: CSAAGWSTDTQYF. The chain uses TRBV29-1 and TRBJ2-3; D remains unclear. Between the trimmed V and J ends, which lost 7 bases and 0 bases, there was a span of 11 bases. Germline CDR1 reads SQVTM; CDR2 reads ANQGSEA. There are 13 residues in the CDR3.

This clonotype is medium-sized (0.01 to 0.1%). This chain connects TRBV12-3 or TRBV12-4 to TRBJ2-7; weak D call: TRBD2 (7 bases). The CDR3 covers 14 residues. Trimming pared 7 bases from V and 4 bases from J, leaving 17 bases between. The CDR3 region is CASTLQAGQYEQYF. CDR3 sequence (DNA): TGTGCCAGCACCTTACAAGCGGGACAATACGAGCAGTACTTC.

The V call is TRBV6-2 or TRBV6-3, the J call TRBJ2-6; D might be TRBD1 (6 bases). The CDR3 runs 15 residues. Germline V gives CDR1 MNHEY, CDR2 SVGEGT. The V gene lost 7 bases and the J gene lost 3 bases, with 13 bases spanning the gap. CDR3 coding DNA: TGTGCCAGCATATTACAGGGAGTTGGGGCCAACGTCCTGACTTTC. It specifies CASILQGVGANVLTF.

This clonotype was seen ten or more times. The chain combines TRBV28 with TRBJ1-5; maybe TRBD1 (6 bases). Per germline, CDR1 MDHEN and CDR2 SYDVKM. The CDR3 runs 16 residues. V gave up 6 bases and J gave up 2 bases, with 17 bases separating them. Written as DNA, the CDR3 is TGTGCCAGCAGCCGAACTTTGGCAGGGGGCAATCAGCCCCAGCATTTT. Its protein product is CASSRTLAGGNQPQHF. Variable domain in full (rest from reference TRBV28 and TRBJ1-5): DVKVTQSSRYLVKRTGEKVFLECVQDMDHENMFWYRQDPGLGLRLIYFSYDVKMKEKGDIPEGYSVSREKKERFSLILESASTNQTSMYLCASSRTLAGGNQPQHFGDGTRLSIL.